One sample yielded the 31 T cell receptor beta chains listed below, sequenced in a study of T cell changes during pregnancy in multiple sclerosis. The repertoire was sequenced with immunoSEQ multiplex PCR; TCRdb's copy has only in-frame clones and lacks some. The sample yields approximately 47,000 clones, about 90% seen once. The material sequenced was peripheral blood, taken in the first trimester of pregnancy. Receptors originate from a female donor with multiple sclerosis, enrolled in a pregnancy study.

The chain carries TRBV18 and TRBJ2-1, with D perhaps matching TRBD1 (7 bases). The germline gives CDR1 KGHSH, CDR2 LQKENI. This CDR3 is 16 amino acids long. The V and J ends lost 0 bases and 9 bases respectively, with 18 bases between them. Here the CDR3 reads CASSPPSSGGTVEQFF. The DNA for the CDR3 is TGTGCCAGCTCACCACCTTCCAGCGGAGGGACAGTTGAGCAGTTCTTC.

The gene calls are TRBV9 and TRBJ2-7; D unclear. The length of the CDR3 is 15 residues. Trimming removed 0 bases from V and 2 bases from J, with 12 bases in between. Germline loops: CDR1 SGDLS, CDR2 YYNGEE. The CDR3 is CASSVGIQTPYEQYF. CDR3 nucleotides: TGTGCCAGCAGCGTAGGCATCCAGACTCCCTACGAGCAGTACTTC.

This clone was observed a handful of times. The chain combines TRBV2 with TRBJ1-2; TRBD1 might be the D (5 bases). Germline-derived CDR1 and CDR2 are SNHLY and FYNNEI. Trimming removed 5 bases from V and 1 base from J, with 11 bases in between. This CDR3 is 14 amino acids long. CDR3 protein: CASSSDRYNYGYTF. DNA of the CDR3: TGTGCCAGCAGTAGTGACAGATATAACTATGGCTACACCTTC.

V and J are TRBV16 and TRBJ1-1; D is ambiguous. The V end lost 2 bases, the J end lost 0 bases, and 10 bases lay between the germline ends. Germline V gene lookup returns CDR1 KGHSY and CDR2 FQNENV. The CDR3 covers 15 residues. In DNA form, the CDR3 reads TGTGCCAGCAGCCAACTCTCTAATATGAACACTGAAGCTTTCTTT. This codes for CASSQLSNMNTEAFF.

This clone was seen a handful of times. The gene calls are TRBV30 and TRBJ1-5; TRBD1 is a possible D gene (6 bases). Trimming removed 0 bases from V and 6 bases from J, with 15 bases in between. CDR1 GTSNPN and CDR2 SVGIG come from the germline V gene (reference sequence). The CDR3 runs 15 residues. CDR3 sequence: CAWSVAGAGLQPQHF. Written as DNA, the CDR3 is TGTGCCTGGAGTGTAGCGGGGGCAGGACTTCAGCCCCAGCATTTT.

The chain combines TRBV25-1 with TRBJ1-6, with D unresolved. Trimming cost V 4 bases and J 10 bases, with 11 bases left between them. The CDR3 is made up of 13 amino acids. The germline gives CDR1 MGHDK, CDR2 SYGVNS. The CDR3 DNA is TGTGCCAGCAGTGCGGGAGGTTGGTCACCCCTCCACTTT. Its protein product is CASSAGGWSPLHF.

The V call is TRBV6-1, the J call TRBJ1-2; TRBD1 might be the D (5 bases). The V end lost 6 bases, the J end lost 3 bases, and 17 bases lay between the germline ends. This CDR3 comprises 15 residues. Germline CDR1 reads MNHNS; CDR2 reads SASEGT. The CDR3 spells CASREGPYPYYGYTF. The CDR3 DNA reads TGTGCCAGCAGGGAGGGACCTTACCCTTACTATGGCTACACCTTC.

The CDR3 region is CASSRHQGESYQETQYF. The CDR3 nucleotides read TGTGCCAGCAGCCGTCATCAGGGGGAATCGTACCAAGAGACCCAGTACTTC. This chain joins TRBV7-2 and TRBJ2-5; 7 bases agree with TRBD1. Looked up from germline, CDR1 is SGHTA and CDR2 is FQGNSA. The CDR3 consists of 17 residues. Losses at the gene ends were 5 bases for V and 0 bases for J; bases not matched to a gene: 12.

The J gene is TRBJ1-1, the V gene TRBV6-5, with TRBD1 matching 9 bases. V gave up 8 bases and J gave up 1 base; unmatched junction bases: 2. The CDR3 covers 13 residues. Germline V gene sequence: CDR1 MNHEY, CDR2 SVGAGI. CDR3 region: CASRQGENTEAFF. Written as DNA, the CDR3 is TGTGCCAGCCGACAGGGGGAGAACACTGAAGCTTTCTTT.

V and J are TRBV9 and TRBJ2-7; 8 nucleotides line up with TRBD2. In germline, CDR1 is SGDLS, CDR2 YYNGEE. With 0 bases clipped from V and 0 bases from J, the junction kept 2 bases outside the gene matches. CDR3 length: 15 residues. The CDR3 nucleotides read TGTGCCAGCAGCGTAGGAGGGACTAGCTCCTACGAGCAGTACTTC. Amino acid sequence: CASSVGGTSSYEQYF.

DNA of the CDR3: TGTGCCAGCAGTTCTCTGGGGGGGCAAGAGACCCAGTACTTC. The encoded protein is CASSSLGGQETQYF. The chain is built from TRBV2 and TRBJ2-5; 7 positions agree with TRBD2. CDR3 size: 14 residues. Germline V gives CDR1 SNHLY, CDR2 FYNNEI. V lost 5 bases and J lost 2; bases outside the gene matches: 5.

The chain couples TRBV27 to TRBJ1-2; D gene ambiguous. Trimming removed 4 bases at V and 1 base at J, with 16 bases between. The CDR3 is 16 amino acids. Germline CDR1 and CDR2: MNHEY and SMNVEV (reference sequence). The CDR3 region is CASSSSPPDFNYGYTF. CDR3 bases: TGTGCCAGCAGTTCCTCCCCCCCGGACTTTAACTATGGCTACACCTTC.

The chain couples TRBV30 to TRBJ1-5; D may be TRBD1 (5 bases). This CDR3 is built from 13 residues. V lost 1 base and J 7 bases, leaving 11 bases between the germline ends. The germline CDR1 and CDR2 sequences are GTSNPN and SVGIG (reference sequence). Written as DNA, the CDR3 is TGTGCCTGGAGTGGAGCAGGGAGGCAGCCCCAGCATTTT. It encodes CAWSGAGRQPQHF.

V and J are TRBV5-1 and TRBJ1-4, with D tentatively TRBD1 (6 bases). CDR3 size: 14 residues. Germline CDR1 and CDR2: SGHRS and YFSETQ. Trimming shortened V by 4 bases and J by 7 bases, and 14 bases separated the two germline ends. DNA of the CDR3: TGCGCCAGCAGCGAGGGGGTTGGGGGTGAAAAACTGTTTTTT. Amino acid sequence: CASSEGVGGEKLFF.

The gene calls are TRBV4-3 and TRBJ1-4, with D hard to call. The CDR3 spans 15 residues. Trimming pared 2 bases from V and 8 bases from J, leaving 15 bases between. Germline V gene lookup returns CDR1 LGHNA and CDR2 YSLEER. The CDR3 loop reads CASSQFAGRNEKLFF. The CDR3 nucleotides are TGCGCCAGCAGCCAATTCGCGGGGAGGAACGAAAAACTGTTTTTT.

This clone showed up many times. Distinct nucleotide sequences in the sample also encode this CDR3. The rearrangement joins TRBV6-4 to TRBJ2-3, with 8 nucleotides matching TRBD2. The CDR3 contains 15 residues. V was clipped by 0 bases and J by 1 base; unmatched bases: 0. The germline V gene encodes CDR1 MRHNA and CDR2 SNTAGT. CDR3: CASSDSSGGTDTQYF. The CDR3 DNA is TGTGCCAGCAGTGACTCTAGCGGGGGCACAGATACGCAGTATTTT.

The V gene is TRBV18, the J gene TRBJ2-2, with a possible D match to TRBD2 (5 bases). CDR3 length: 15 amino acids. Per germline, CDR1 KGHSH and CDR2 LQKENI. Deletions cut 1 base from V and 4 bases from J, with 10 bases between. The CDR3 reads CASSPLEASTGELFF. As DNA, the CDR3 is TGTGCCAGCTCACCACTGGAGGCTAGCACCGGGGAGCTGTTTTTT.

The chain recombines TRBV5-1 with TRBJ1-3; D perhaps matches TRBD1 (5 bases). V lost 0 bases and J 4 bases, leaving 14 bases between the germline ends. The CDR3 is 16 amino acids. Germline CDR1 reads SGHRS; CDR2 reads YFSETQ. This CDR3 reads CASSLDPGPEGNTIYF. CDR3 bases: TGCGCCAGCAGCTTGGATCCAGGGCCGGAAGGAAACACCATATATTTT.

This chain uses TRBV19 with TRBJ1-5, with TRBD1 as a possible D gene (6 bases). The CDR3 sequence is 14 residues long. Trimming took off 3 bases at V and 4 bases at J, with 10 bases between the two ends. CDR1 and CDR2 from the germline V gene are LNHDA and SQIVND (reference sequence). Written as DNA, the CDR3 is TGTGCCAGTAGTATTATAGGGGGAAATCAGCCCCAGCATTTT. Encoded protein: CASSIIGGNQPQHF.

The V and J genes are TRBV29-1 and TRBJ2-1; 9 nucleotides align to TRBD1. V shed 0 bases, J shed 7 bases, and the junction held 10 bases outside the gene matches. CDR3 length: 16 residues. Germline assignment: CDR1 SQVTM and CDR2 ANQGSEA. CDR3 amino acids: CSVEDHTGGEGNEQFF. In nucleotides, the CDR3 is TGCAGCGTTGAAGATCACACAGGGGGCGAGGGTAATGAGCAGTTCTTC.

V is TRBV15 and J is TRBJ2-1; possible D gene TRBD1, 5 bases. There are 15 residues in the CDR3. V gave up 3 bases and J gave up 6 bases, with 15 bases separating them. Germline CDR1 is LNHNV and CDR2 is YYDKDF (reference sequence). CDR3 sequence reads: CATSRPLRGPNEQFF. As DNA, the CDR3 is TGTGCCACCAGCAGGCCCCTTAGGGGTCCCAATGAGCAGTTCTTC.

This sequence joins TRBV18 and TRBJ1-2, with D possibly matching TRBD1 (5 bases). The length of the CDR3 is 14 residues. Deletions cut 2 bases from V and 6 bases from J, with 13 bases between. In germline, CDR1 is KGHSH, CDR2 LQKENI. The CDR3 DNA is TGTGCCAGCTCACCAACGGAGCGGGGACATGGCTACACCTTC. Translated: CASSPTERGHGYTF.

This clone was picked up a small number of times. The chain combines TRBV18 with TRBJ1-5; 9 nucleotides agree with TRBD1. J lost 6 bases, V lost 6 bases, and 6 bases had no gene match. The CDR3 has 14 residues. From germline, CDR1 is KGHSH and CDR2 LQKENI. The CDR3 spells CASSQQGAIQPQHF. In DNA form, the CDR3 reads TGTGCCAGCTCGCAACAGGGGGCGATTCAGCCCCAGCATTTT.

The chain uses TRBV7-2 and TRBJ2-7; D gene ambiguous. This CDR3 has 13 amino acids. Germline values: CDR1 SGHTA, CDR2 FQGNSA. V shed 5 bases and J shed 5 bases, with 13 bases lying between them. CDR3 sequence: CASSLESRNEQYF. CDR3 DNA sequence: TGTGCCAGCAGCCTAGAATCCAGGAACGAGCAGTACTTC.

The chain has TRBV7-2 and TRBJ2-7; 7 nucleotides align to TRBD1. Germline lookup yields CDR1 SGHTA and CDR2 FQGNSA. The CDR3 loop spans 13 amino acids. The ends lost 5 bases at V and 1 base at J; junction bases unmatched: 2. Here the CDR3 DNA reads TGTGCCAGCAGCAACAGGGGTTCCTACGAGCAGTACTTC. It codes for CASSNRGSYEQYF.

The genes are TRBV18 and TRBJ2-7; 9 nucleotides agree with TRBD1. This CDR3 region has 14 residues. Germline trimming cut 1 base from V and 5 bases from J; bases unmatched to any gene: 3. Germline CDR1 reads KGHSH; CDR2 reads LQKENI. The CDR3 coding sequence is TGTGCCAGCTCACCACGGACAGGGGATGACGAGCAGTACTTC. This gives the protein CASSPRTGDDEQYF.

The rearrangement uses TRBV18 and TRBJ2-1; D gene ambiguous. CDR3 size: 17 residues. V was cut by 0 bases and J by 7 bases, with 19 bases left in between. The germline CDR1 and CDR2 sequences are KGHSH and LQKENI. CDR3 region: CASSPPSPRSDRNEQFF. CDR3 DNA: TGTGCCAGCTCACCACCAAGTCCTCGGAGCGACCGGAATGAGCAGTTCTTC.

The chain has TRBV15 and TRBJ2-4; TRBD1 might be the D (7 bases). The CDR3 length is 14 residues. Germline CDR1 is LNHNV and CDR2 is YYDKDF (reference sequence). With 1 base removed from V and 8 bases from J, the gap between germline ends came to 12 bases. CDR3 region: CATSRVRGADIQYF. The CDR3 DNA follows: TGTGCCACCAGCAGAGTCAGGGGGGCGGACATTCAGTACTTC.

The CDR3 nucleotides read TGTGCCAGCAGCGGACAGGGCAATCAGCCCCAGCATTTT. The encoded protein is CASSGQGNQPQHF. J is TRBJ1-5 and V is TRBV7-2, with 7 bases lining up with TRBD1. The CDR3 sequence is 13 residues long. Germline CDR1 is SGHTA and CDR2 is FQGNSA. Trimming at V came to 5 bases and at J to 2 bases, leaving 0 bases not matched to a gene.

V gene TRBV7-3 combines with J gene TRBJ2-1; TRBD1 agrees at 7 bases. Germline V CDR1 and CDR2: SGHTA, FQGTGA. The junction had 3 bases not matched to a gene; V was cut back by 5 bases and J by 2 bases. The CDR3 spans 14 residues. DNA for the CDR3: TGTGCCAGCAGCCCGGGGACAGCCTACAATGAGCAGTTCTTC. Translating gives CASSPGTAYNEQFF.

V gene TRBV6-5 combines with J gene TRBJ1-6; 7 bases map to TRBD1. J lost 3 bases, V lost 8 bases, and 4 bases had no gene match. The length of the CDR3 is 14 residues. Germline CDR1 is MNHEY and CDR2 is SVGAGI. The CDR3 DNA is TGTGCCAGCCGACAGGGTCACTATAATTCACCCCTCCACTTT. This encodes CASRQGHYNSPLHF.